The 4 T cell receptor beta chains listed next were all sequenced from one sample in a study of metastatic and nonmetastatic thyroid tumors. Every patient was untreated before thyroid surgery. TCRdb reprocessed the PCR reads using MiXCR. The table records some 19,000 clones, 30% to 35% of them present only once. Sequenced input: adjacent normal tissue. Source of these receptors: a female donor with papillary thyroid cancer or a benign thyroid nodule (not recorded which). Some clones in this sample may be carry-over from other donors' samples.

J is TRBJ2-2 and V is TRBV12-3 or TRBV12-4, with D unresolved. V lost 6 bases and J lost 7, with 18 bases in between. The CDR3 consists of 15 residues. The CDR3 loop is CASSRPPMNRGELFF. CDR3 DNA: TGTGCCAGCAGCCGACCCCCCATGAACCGCGGGGAGCTGTTTTTT.

V is TRBV12-3 or TRBV12-4 and J is TRBJ2-1; D gene ambiguous. The CDR3 length is 13 residues. Trimming stripped 3 bases from V and 5 bases from J, with 8 bases between. The CDR3 coding sequence is TGTGCCAGCAGTTTGGGTCAGAACAATGAGCAGTTCTTC. Translated: CASSLGQNNEQFF.

This clone was counted a few times. An end of the junction differs from the germline gene, which may be a read error. This chain joins TRBV6-5 and TRBJ1-2; D perhaps matches TRBD1 (5 bases). The CDR3 is 10 amino acids. Germline CDR1 reads MNHEY; CDR2 reads SVGAGI. The DNA of the CDR3 is TGTGCCACCTTGCGGGGGGGATTCCACTTC. This encodes CATLRGGFHF.

This clone was seen a few times. J is TRBJ2-3 and V is TRBV24-1; 7 positions match TRBD2. The germline V gene encodes CDR1 KGHDR and CDR2 SFDVKD. The CDR3 spans 16 residues. Germline trimming cut 4 bases from V and 5 bases from J; bases unmatched to any gene: 11. The CDR3 sequence: CATSDPRGGRVDTQYF. The CDR3 DNA sequence: TGTGCCACCAGTGACCCCCGTGGCGGGAGAGTAGATACGCAGTATTTT.